Listed below are T cell receptor beta chains from one sample, sequenced in a study of T cell responses to AZD1222 COVID-19 vaccine. Assay: immunoSEQ multiplex PCR; the TCRdb copy retains only in-frame clones and omits some. The table records about 150,000 clones, 75% to 85% of them present only once. Sequenced here: peripheral blood, sampled 28 days after the second dose of the MenACWY control vaccine. These receptors were collected from an adult who received the MenACWY meningococcal vaccine as a control. The CDR3 runs from the conserved cysteine through the conserved F or W. Each record gives: CDR3 DNA, CDR3 protein, CDR3 length, D gene, J gene, V gene, clone size. The D gene is left open where the match is weak. Only some rows state a clone size, as once, few, many or a class for expanded clones.

TGTGCCAGCAAATGGACAGATACGCAGTATTTT,CASKWTDTQYF,11,-,TRBJ2-3,TRBV7-9,-
TGTGCCAGCGGTAACCAAGAGACCCAGTACTTC,CASGNQETQYF,11,-,TRBJ2-5,TRBV6-5,-
TGTGCCAGCAGCTTCCTGACAGGGAGGTCGGGAAACACCATATATTTT,CASSFLTGRSGNTIYF,16,TRBD1,TRBJ1-3,TRBV7-2,-
TGTGCCAGCAGCCGGGTGGCAGAGACCCAGTACTTC,CASSRVAETQYF,12,-,TRBJ2-5,TRBV6-2/TRBV6-3,-
TGTGCCACCGGGACAGGGGGCGCGGGACAGCCCCAGCATTTT,CATGTGGAGQPQHF,14,TRBD1,TRBJ1-5,TRBV28,-
TGTGCCAGTGGCAGGGGACACCCTATTCGGGGCTACGAGCAGTACTTC,CASGRGHPIRGYEQYF,16,-,TRBJ2-7,TRBV19,-
TGCGCCAGCAGCCAAGAGGGCTCGGGAGAAAAACTGTTTTTT,CASSQEGSGEKLFF,14,-,TRBJ1-4,TRBV4-1,few
TGCGCCAGCACCGGACGGCAGAACACTGAAGCTTTCTTT,CASTGRQNTEAFF,13,-,TRBJ1-1,TRBV5-1,-
TGCGCCAGCAGCGGCTCCCCGGACAGGGGTTCGAACACCGGGGAGCTGTTTTTT,CASSGSPDRGSNTGELFF,18,TRBD1,TRBJ2-2,TRBV5-1,-
TGTGCCGGAGGGACTACCAAAGAGACCCAGTACTTC,CAGGTTKETQYF,12,TRBD2,TRBJ2-5,TRBV30,-
TGCGCCAGCAGCCGAGATGGGACAGTGCAACAGCCCCAGCATTTT,CASSRDGTVQQPQHF,15,TRBD1,TRBJ1-5,TRBV5-1,-
TGTGCCAGCAGTCTCTACTACAGGGGCTCCAACAATGAGCAGTTCTTC,CASSLYYRGSNNEQFF,16,TRBD1,TRBJ2-1,TRBV27,-